The 11 T cell receptor beta chains reported below all come from one sample, sequenced in a study of blood T cell repertoires in COVID-19. Measured with immunoSEQ multiplex PCR; TCRdb has only the in-frame clones, and not every one. The sample has some 100,000 clones, 84% seen once. The sequenced sample was peripheral blood. The source is a woman aged 55-70 years with acute or convalescent COVID-19.

The chain employs TRBV2 and TRBJ2-7; 8 bases are a match to TRBD1. The CDR3 consists of 14 residues. The V and J ends lost 8 bases and 0 bases, in that order; junction bases with no gene match: 6. Per the germline V gene, CDR1 is SNHLY and CDR2 is FYNNEI. The chain's CDR3 is CASLGTGGSYEQYF. For the CDR3, the DNA is TGTGCCAGCTTGGGAACAGGGGGCTCCTACGAGCAGTACTTC.

This clone turned up a few times. The chain is built from TRBV6-1 and TRBJ2-3; 8 bases fit TRBD2. Germline CDR1 and CDR2: MNHNS and SASEGT. V dropped 1 base and J dropped 1; count of bases not matched to a gene: 4. The CDR3 consists of 16 residues. CDR3 sequence (DNA): TGTGCCAGCAGTGAAGGCGGGGGGCTCGGCACAGATACGCAGTATTTT. Residues: CASSEGGGLGTDTQYF.

The chain employs TRBV30 and TRBJ1-5; maybe TRBD1 (6 bases). With 0 bases removed from V and 4 bases from J, the gap between germline ends came to 7 bases. CDR1 GTSNPN and CDR2 SVGIG come from the germline V gene (reference sequence). There are 13 residues in the CDR3. CDR3 nucleotide sequence: TGTGCCTGGAGTGTGGGGGCTAATCAGCCCCAGCATTTT. It encodes CAWSVGANQPQHF.

This sequence joins TRBV30 and TRBJ2-7, with a weak D call TRBD2 (6 bases). The CDR3 extends over 13 amino acids. V was shortened by 8 bases and J by 7 bases, with 21 bases between the two germline ends. Per germline, CDR1 GTSNPN and CDR2 SVGIG (reference sequence). CDR3 region: CALRRSVAGEQYF. The CDR3 bases are TGTGCCCTCCGAAGGAGCGTGGCGGGGGAGCAGTACTTC.

By share of the sample, this clone is medium-sized. The genes are TRBV9 and TRBJ1-2; tentative D call: TRBD1 (6 bases). Germline V CDR1 and CDR2: SGDLS, YYNGEE. The CDR3 is 14 amino acids. Between the trimmed V and J ends, which lost 3 bases and 4 bases, there was a span of 13 bases. The CDR3 DNA follows: TGTGCCAGCAGCGCAGGGGACACTGGCTATGGCTACACCTTC. Translated: CASSAGDTGYGYTF.

The CDR3 reads CASSLRGAGASPYTDTQYF. The CDR3 DNA sequence: TGCGCCAGCAGCTTGAGAGGCGCGGGGGCCAGCCCGTACACAGATACGCAGTATTTT. The rearrangement joins TRBV5-1 to TRBJ2-3; possibly TRBD2 for D (7 bases). CDR1 and CDR2 (germline): SGHRS, YFSETQ. V was clipped by 1 base and J by 2 bases, with 23 bases between them. The CDR3 extends over 19 amino acids.

V usage is TRBV4-2 and J usage is TRBJ2-1; possible D gene TRBD2, 7 bases. CDR3 length: 16 residues. Between the trimmed V and J ends, which lost 0 bases and 5 bases, there was a span of 14 bases. The germline V gene encodes CDR1 LGHNA and CDR2 YNFKEQ. CDR3 bases: TGTGCCAGCAGCCAAGAAGGGGGACTAACAAACAATGAGCAGTTCTTC. It codes for CASSQEGGLTNNEQFF.

The chain recombines TRBV4-2 with TRBJ1-1, with TRBD1 as a possible D gene (5 bases). The CDR3 totals 15 residues. CDR1 is LGHNA and CDR2 is YNFKEQ in the germline V gene. V lost 1 base and J 1 base, leaving 10 bases between the germline ends. The CDR3 region is CASSQVKGPNTEAFF. The CDR3, as DNA: TGTGCCAGCAGCCAAGTTAAGGGGCCGAACACTGAAGCTTTCTTT.

The chain uses TRBV7-2 and TRBJ1-1; 7 nucleotides align to TRBD1. The germline V gene has CDR1 SGHTA and CDR2 FQGNSA. Losses at the gene ends were 3 bases for V and 11 bases for J; bases not matched to a gene: 6. This CDR3 comprises 12 residues. As DNA, the CDR3 is TGTGCCAGCAGCTTCCCCGGGACAGTGGCTTTCTTT. Residues: CASSFPGTVAFF.

By share of the sample, this clone is large. This chain joins TRBV6-6 and TRBJ2-7; D unclear. The CDR3 has 15 amino acids. Trimming cost V 4 bases and J 1 base, with 14 bases left between them. CDR1 and CDR2 (germline): MNHNY, SVGAGI (reference sequence). DNA for the CDR3: TGTGCCAGCAGTTTACCTACAGCCCGGTCCTACGAGCAGTACTTC. Translation gives CASSLPTARSYEQYF.

This chain connects TRBV2 to TRBJ2-5, with 8 nucleotides matching TRBD1. V shed 8 bases, J shed 6 bases, and the junction held 5 bases outside the gene matches. CDR3 length equals 12 residues. Germline V gene data show CDR1 as SNHLY and CDR2 as FYNNEI. CDR3 residues: CASPDRGKTQYF. The CDR3 DNA is TGTGCCAGCCCCGACAGGGGTAAGACCCAGTACTTC.